These 15 T cell receptor beta chains were all obtained from the same sample, sequenced in a study of CD8 T cells in ankylosing spondylitis. The study, taken as a whole, reports: Blood from ankylosing spondylitis patients appeared to carry a characteristic eight-variant TCR beta motif.

MiXCR, applied by TCRdb to the 5' RACE reads, yields one record per CDR3 protein. The data contain 700,000 to 1,000,000 distinct CDR3 sequences, roughly 12% of them singletons. The antigens these receptors bind are not known. Sequenced material: blood, either unsorted or a sorted T cell fraction (not recorded which). These receptors were obtained from a male donor with ankylosing spondylitis.

CDR3 protein: CANNSGQGQTEAFF. The DNA for the CDR3 is TGTGCCAACAACTCCGGACAGGGGCAAACTGAAGCTTTCTTT. The rearrangement joins TRBV12-3 or TRBV12-4 to TRBJ1-1; 9 nucleotides match TRBD1. The CDR3 runs to 14 residues. The ends lost 10 bases at V and 5 bases at J; junction bases unmatched: 11.

The gene calls are TRBV3-1 and TRBJ2-3; no reliable D call. Germline CDR1 is LGHDT and CDR2 is YNNKEL (reference sequence). CDR3 size: 14 residues. Deletions cut 0 bases from V and 11 bases from J, with 15 bases between. The CDR3 nucleotides are TGTGCCAGCAGCCAAGACGTGGTCGCCCGTAGGCAGTATTTT. Encoded protein: CASSQDVVARRQYF.

The rearrangement uses TRBV12-3 or TRBV12-4 and TRBJ2-2, with 9 bases identical to TRBD1. This CDR3 spans 13 amino acids. After removal of 8 bases from V and 4 bases from J, the junction contained 2 bases not matched to a gene. This CDR3 reads CASGTGTTGELFF. In DNA form, the CDR3 reads TGTGCCAGCGGGACAGGGACCACCGGGGAGCTGTTTTTT.

This clonotype was seen a handful of times. The genes are TRBV7-2 and TRBJ1-1; a weak D match, TRBD1 (6 bases). The CDR3 consists of 15 residues. The V gene's germline CDR1 is SGHTA and CDR2 FQGNSA. V lost 3 bases and J 0 bases, leaving 11 bases between the germline ends. The CDR3 DNA follows: TGTGCCAGCAGCTTGGACAGCAATATGAACACTGAAGCTTTCTTT. Translated, it gives CASSLDSNMNTEAFF.

This clonotype was observed many times. The rearrangement uses TRBV29-1 and TRBJ1-6, with a weak D call TRBD1 (5 bases). Trimming cost V 7 bases and J 7 bases, with 17 bases left between them. Germline V lookup: CDR1 SQVTM, CDR2 ANQGSEA. The CDR3 is 14 residues long. The CDR3 region is CSGWDLPTNSPLHF. DNA for the CDR3: TGCAGCGGGTGGGACCTCCCGACAAATTCACCCCTCCACTTT.

This clonotype has ten or more counts. This chain uses TRBV2 with TRBJ2-5; D unresolved. V was cut by 4 bases and J by 7 bases, with 4 bases left in between. This CDR3 region has 10 residues. The germline V gene has CDR1 SNHLY and CDR2 FYNNEI. For the CDR3, the DNA is TGTGCCAGCAGTGTGGGGACCCAGTACTTC. Protein sequence: CASSVGTQYF.

The rearrangement uses TRBV20-1 and TRBJ2-3; TRBD2 aligns across 8 bases. CDR3 length: 16 amino acids. Losses at the gene ends were 3 bases for V and 6 bases for J; bases not matched to a gene: 14. Germline V CDR1 and CDR2: DFQATT, SNEGSKA (reference sequence). The CDR3 DNA sequence: TGCAGTGCTAGCTACGTAACTAGCGGCCGAGTGGATACGCAGTATTTT. Amino acid sequence: CSASYVTSGRVDTQYF.

This clonotype was picked up a small number of times. The CDR3 DNA is TGCAGTGCTAGACCACTCCCCGGAGCTAACTATGGCTACACCTTC. Protein: CSARPLPGANYGYTF. The V gene is TRBV20-1, the J gene TRBJ1-2; D uncertain. CDR1 and CDR2 (germline): DFQATT, SNEGSKA (reference sequence). Trimming took off 2 bases at V and 0 bases at J, with 13 bases between the two ends. The CDR3 totals 15 residues.

The chain employs TRBV7-6 and TRBJ1-2; 8 bases agree with TRBD1. V shed 1 base and J 8 bases; nucleotides not matched to a gene: 9. The length of the CDR3 is 15 residues. Germline V lookup: CDR1 SGHVS, CDR2 FNYEAQ. The CDR3 region is CASSLDRGWTRGYTF. CDR3 in DNA: TGTGCCAGCAGCTTAGACAGGGGGTGGACGCGAGGCTACACCTTC.

The chain links TRBV5-1 to TRBJ1-2; 7 bases are a match to TRBD1. J lost 2 bases, V lost 7 bases, and 14 bases had no gene match. CDR3 length equals 16 residues. The germline V gene has CDR1 SGHRS and CDR2 YFSETQ. CDR3 sequence (DNA): TGCGCCAGCCACCGTGGGCAGGGGGTAAGAAACTATGGCTACACCTTC. Amino acids: CASHRGQGVRNYGYTF.

This clonotype was found many times. The V call is TRBV20-1, the J call TRBJ1-2, with D unclear. Trimming pared 5 bases from V and 7 bases from J, leaving 14 bases between. Per germline, CDR1 DFQATT and CDR2 SNEGSKA (reference sequence). This CDR3 is built from 12 residues. DNA of the CDR3: TGCAGTGCTCGCAGCCGAGACGGTGGCTACACCTTC. It encodes CSARSRDGGYTF.

V gene TRBV4-3 combines with J gene TRBJ2-7, with no clear D. The V gene's germline CDR1 is LGHNA and CDR2 YSLEER. V dropped 0 bases and J dropped 2 bases, with 11 bases sitting between them. This CDR3 spans 15 amino acids. The DNA of the CDR3 is TGCGCCAGCAGCCAAGATTATAGGATTACCTACGAGCAGTACTTC. Amino acids: CASSQDYRITYEQYF.

The gene calls are TRBV20-1 and TRBJ1-6; D is unclear. The length of the CDR3 is 13 residues. V lost 3 bases to trimming and J lost 4 bases, with 7 bases between them. The V gene's germline CDR1 is DFQATT and CDR2 SNEGSKA (reference sequence). The CDR3 DNA is TGCAGTGCTAGCAGGTTTTATAATTCACCCCTCCACTTT. As protein: CSASRFYNSPLHF.

This clonotype was observed a few times. The gene calls are TRBV6-1 and TRBJ1-6; possibly TRBD1 for D (6 bases). This CDR3 region has 15 residues. The germline V gene encodes CDR1 MNHNS and CDR2 SASEGT. V was cut by 7 bases and J by 8 bases, with 18 bases left in between. The CDR3 nucleotides are TGTGCCAGCACCGCGTGGGGGGGGCGCGATTCACCCCTCCACTTT. This translates into CASTAWGGRDSPLHF.

The V gene is TRBV7-6, the J gene TRBJ2-1; D perhaps matches TRBD2 (6 bases). The germline gives CDR1 SGHVS, CDR2 FNYEAQ. This CDR3 has 14 residues. Trimming cost V 5 bases and J 7 bases, with 15 bases left between them. The CDR3 region is CASSPGPGRNEQFF. In nucleotides, the CDR3 is TGTGCCAGCAGCCCCGGGCCAGGGAGGAATGAGCAGTTCTTC.